This T cell receptor beta chain originates from a study of neurological immune-mediated disorders. Study results and limitations: HTLV-1-associated myelopathy had the most TCR clonal expansion, and multiple sclerosis had the least, less than healthy controls.

V was clipped by 4 bases and J by 9 bases, with 16 bases between them. Germline V gene data show CDR1 as SEHNR and CDR2 as FQNEAQ (reference sequence). CDR3 length: 14 amino acids. The authors produced cDNA by 5'RACE using 10-nucleotide random UMIs. TCRdb itself ran the 5' RACE reads through MiXCR, one entry per CDR3 protein. The sample shows tens of thousands of distinct CDR3 sequences, under 2% of them seen only once. This clonotype was found many times. Its antigen is currently unknown. Sequenced input: PBMCs. The sequence was collected from a woman in her 40s with multiple sclerosis. J is TRBJ2-1 and V is TRBV7-9, with D possibly TRBD2 on 5 matching bases. Written as DNA, the CDR3 is TGTGCCAGCAGCTCCCCCCCACGCGGGCTTGAGCAGTTCTTC. It codes for CASSSPPRGLEQFF.